This is a list of T cell receptor beta chains from one sample in a study of blood T cells in healthy people across ages. TCRdb reprocessed the 5' RACE reads via MiXCR and lists one record per CDR3 protein. The sample yields hundreds of thousands of distinct CDR3 sequences, around 52% seen once. The sequencing sample was made of blood. The receptors derive from an elderly woman in good health. Both conserved end residues are part of each CDR3. Fields, in order: V gene, J gene, clone size, D gene, CDR3 protein, CDR3 DNA. A D gene is named only where the DNA matches it firmly. Part of the rows lack a size; the others show once, few, many or a class for expanded clones.

>TRBV20-1|TRBJ1-6|.|.
CSAPLQTRTPLHF
TGCAGTGCTCCTCTCCAGACCAGGACACCCCTCCACTTT
>TRBV12-3/TRBV12-4|TRBJ1-5|.|.
CASSPEPLGNQPQHF
TGTGCCAGCAGCCCGGAACCCCTCGGCAATCAGCCCCAGCATTTT
>TRBV7-9|TRBJ2-1|.|TRBD1
CASSPPGQFYNEQFF
TGTGCCAGCAGCCCACCGGGACAGTTCTACAATGAGCAGTTCTTC
>TRBV20-1|TRBJ2-7|.|.
CSASERERSSYEQYF
TGCAGTGCTTCGGAGAGGGAAAGGAGCTCCTACGAGCAGTACTTC
>TRBV28|TRBJ2-2|.|.
CASSVKGWTGELFF
TGTGCCAGCAGTGTTAAGGGGTGGACCGGGGAGCTGTTTTTT
>TRBV30|TRBJ1-2|.|.
CAAGRVNYGYTF
TGTGCCGCTGGGCGGGTTAACTATGGCTACACCTTC
>TRBV5-1|TRBJ2-7|many|TRBD1
CATSRTGTYEQYF
TGCGCCACCTCGAGGACAGGGACCTACGAGCAGTACTTC
>TRBV20-1|TRBJ2-4|.|.
CNASTQRAPQRNIQYF
TGCAATGCCAGCACCCAGCGGGCCCCCCAACGGAACATTCAGTACTTC
>TRBV7-2|TRBJ1-1|few|TRBD1
CASSSQGAQTEAFF
TGTGCCAGCAGCTCACAGGGGGCGCAGACTGAAGCTTTCTTT
>TRBV20-1|TRBJ2-3|.|.
CSARGGLAFTDTQYF
TGCAGTGCTAGAGGAGGCTTAGCGTTCACAGATACGCAGTATTTT
>TRBV29-1|TRBJ2-5|many|TRBD1
CSVRPGQGRETQYF
TGCAGCGTTAGACCGGGACAGGGTAGGGAGACCCAGTACTTC
>TRBV27|TRBJ1-5|few|TRBD1
CASSLSPTGDYSNQPQHF
TGTGCCAGCAGTTTGTCCCCGACAGGGGATTATAGCAATCAGCCCCAGCATTTT
>TRBV2|TRBJ2-1|.|TRBD2
CASRGLAGLNEQFF
TGTGCCAGCAGGGGACTAGCGGGCCTCAATGAGCAGTTCTTC
>TRBV3-1|TRBJ2-5|.|.
CASSQDYIQETQYF
TGTGCCAGCAGCCAAGACTACATCCAAGAGACCCAGTACTTC
>TRBV10-3|TRBJ2-1|many|TRBD1
CAISESGQKYNEQFF
TGTGCCATCAGTGAGTCGGGACAGAAATACAATGAGCAGTTCTTC
>TRBV15|TRBJ2-2|.|.
CASSRDRHHTGELFF
TGTGCGTCCAGCAGAGATAGACACCACACCGGGGAGCTGTTTTTT
>TRBV7-9|TRBJ2-1|many|.
CASSLGSGDFNEQFF
TGTGCCAGCAGCTTAGGATCTGGGGACTTCAATGAGCAGTTCTTC
>TRBV7-2|TRBJ1-1|few|.
CASSRRPTTEAFF
TGTGCCAGCAGCCGGCGGCCTACGACTGAAGCTTTCTTT
>TRBV5-1|TRBJ2-4|.|.
CASSLNFVARNIQYF
TGCGCCAGCAGCTTGAATTTCGTAGCCAGAAACATTCAGTACTTC
>TRBV20-1|TRBJ2-7|.|TRBD1
CSATGESSYEQYF
TGTAGTGCTACAGGGGAATCATCCTACGAGCAGTACTTC
>TRBV20-1|TRBJ2-7|.|.
CSASYAFYEQYF
TGCAGTGCTAGTTATGCTTTCTACGAGCAGTACTTC
>TRBV2|TRBJ2-5|.|TRBD1
CASRTDREETQYF
TGTGCCAGCAGAACCGACAGGGAAGAGACCCAGTACTTC